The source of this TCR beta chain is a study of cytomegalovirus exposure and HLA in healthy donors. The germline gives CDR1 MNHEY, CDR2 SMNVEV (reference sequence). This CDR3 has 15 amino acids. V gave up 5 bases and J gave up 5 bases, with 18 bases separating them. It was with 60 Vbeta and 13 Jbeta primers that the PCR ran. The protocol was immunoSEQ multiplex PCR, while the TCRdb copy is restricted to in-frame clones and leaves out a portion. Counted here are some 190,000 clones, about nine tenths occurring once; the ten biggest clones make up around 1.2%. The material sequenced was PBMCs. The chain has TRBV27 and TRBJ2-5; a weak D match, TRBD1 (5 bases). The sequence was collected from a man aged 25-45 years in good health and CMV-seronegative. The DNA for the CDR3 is TGTGCCAGCAGTCCGGTGCGCAGGGCAAGCGAGACCCAGTACTTC. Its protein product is CASSPVRRASETQYF.